The 30 T cell receptor beta chains reported below all come from one sample, sequenced in a study of T cells in Graves' hyperthyroidism and ophthalmopathy. Template material for amplifying TCR beta CDR3 regions consisted of RNA transcripts. The HTBI primer set was used in a first-round RT-PCR of the TCR CDR3. TCRdb passed the multiplex PCR reads through MiXCR, listing each CDR3 protein once. The sample includes hundreds of thousands of distinct CDR3 sequences, approximately 15% seen only once; the top ten take about 22%. The sample comprised blood. The receptors were gathered from a woman between 25 and 40 years old with Graves' hyperthyroidism.

The gene calls are TRBV6-1 and TRBJ1-5; D gene uncertain. The germline V and J ends were trimmed by 2 bases and 5 bases, with 7 bases remaining between them. Looked up from germline, CDR1 is MNHNS and CDR2 is SASEGT. This CDR3 is 13 amino acids long. The CDR3 loop reads CASSELLHQPQHF. For the CDR3, the DNA is TGTGCCAGCAGTGAATTACTCCATCAGCCCCAGCATTTT.

This clonotype was counted many times. The chain employs TRBV7-2 and TRBJ1-5; D call uncertain. V shed 3 bases and J shed 6 bases, with 15 bases lying between them. The CDR3 covers 15 residues. The germline V gene encodes CDR1 SGHTA and CDR2 FQGNSA. CDR3 DNA: TGTGCCAGCAGCTTGGCAAATAATTTCCGTCAGCCCCAGCATTTT. This translates into CASSLANNFRQPQHF.

This clonotype came up many times. The V call is TRBV10-3, the J call TRBJ2-5; 7 nucleotides line up with TRBD2. Germline assignment: CDR1 ENHRY and CDR2 SYGVKD. Losses at the gene ends were 6 bases for V and 5 bases for J; bases not matched to a gene: 12. The CDR3 is made up of 15 amino acids. The CDR3 loop is CAISESGLVYETQYF. The CDR3 DNA is TGTGCCATCAGCGAATCCGGACTAGTTTATGAGACCCAGTACTTC.

CDR3 region: CSARDGSGIEQYF. The CDR3 coding sequence is TGCAGTGCTAGAGATGGCTCCGGGATCGAGCAGTACTTC. The gene calls are TRBV20-1 and TRBJ2-7, with D possibly TRBD2 on 5 matching bases. The CDR3 extends over 13 amino acids. Trimming cost V 0 bases and J 6 bases, with 12 bases left between them. CDR1 DFQATT and CDR2 SNEGSKA come from the germline V gene (reference sequence).

This clonotype appeared many times. The chain carries TRBV7-2 and TRBJ2-1, with 13 positions matching TRBD2. V lost 5 bases and J lost 6; bases outside the gene matches: 4. This CDR3 region has 15 residues. CDR1 and CDR2 (germline): SGHTA, FQGNSA. CDR3 amino acids: CASSPGLAGLNEQFF. The CDR3 DNA follows: TGTGCCAGCAGCCCGGGACTAGCGGGACTCAATGAGCAGTTCTTC. The variable domain in full, with the rest retrieved from reference TRBV7-2 and TRBJ2-1, is GAGVSQSPSNKVTEKGKDVELRCDPISGHTALYWYRQSLGQGLEFLIYFQGNSAPDKSGLPSDRFSAERTGGSVSTLTIQRTQQEDSAVYLCASSPGLAGLNEQFFGPGTRLTVL.

In DNA form, the CDR3 reads TGTGCCAGCAGCTTGAGTTGGACAGGCGGGCCAGATACGCAGTATTTT. This codes for CASSLSWTGGPDTQYF. The rearrangement uses TRBV5-6 and TRBJ2-3; 7 bases align to TRBD1. Per the germline V gene, CDR1 is SGHDT and CDR2 is YYEEEE. The CDR3 is made up of 16 amino acids. The V and J ends lost 1 base and 4 bases, in that order; junction bases with no gene match: 9. Full variable domain (missing parts from reference TRBV5-6 and TRBJ2-3): DAGVTQSPTHLIKTRGQQVTLRCSPKSGHDTVSWYQQALGQGPQFIFQYYEEEERQRGNFPDRFSGHQFPNYSSELNVNALLLGDSALYLCASSLSWTGGPDTQYFGPGTRLTVL.

This clonotype appeared many times. This chain connects TRBV7-9 to TRBJ2-2; tentative D call: TRBD2 (7 bases). CDR1 and CDR2 from the germline V gene are SEHNR and FQNEAQ (reference sequence). This CDR3 contains 14 residues. V lost 3 bases and J lost 6, with 11 bases in between. In nucleotides, the CDR3 is TGTGCCAGCAGCTTTGCGGGGGCCTCCGGGGAGCTGTTTTTT. Its translation: CASSFAGASGELFF.

This clonotype was picked up a small number of times. This sequence joins TRBV27 and TRBJ2-1, with TRBD1 identical over 8 bases. Germline V gene data show CDR1 as MNHEY and CDR2 as SMNVEV (reference sequence). With V trimmed by 2 bases and J by 14 bases, 2 bases remained unmatched. The CDR3 is 11 amino acids. CDR3 DNA sequence: TGTGCCAGCAGTTTAGAGGACAGGGAGTTCTTC. Its protein product is CASSLEDREFF.

This clonotype occurred many times. The gene calls are TRBV28 and TRBJ2-3, with D possibly being TRBD2 (5 bases). Per the germline V gene, CDR1 is MDHEN and CDR2 is SYDVKM. V lost 3 bases, J lost 4 bases, and 20 bases lay in between. This CDR3 region has 17 residues. The CDR3 is CASSFNRGKAVADTQYF. CDR3 in DNA: TGTGCCAGCAGTTTCAACCGGGGTAAAGCGGTCGCAGATACGCAGTATTTT. Supplemented by reference TRBV28 and TRBJ2-3, the full variable domain reads DVKVTQSSRYLVKRTGEKVFLECVQDMDHENMFWYRQDPGLGLRLIYFSYDVKMKEKGDIPEGYSVSREKKERFSLILESASTNQTSMYLCASSFNRGKAVADTQYFGPGTRLTVL.

This clonotype came up a few times. The chain couples TRBV7-8 to TRBJ2-2, with D possibly being TRBD2 (6 bases). The CDR3 runs 14 residues. CDR1 and CDR2 from the germline V gene are SGHVS and FQNEAQ. V lost 3 bases and J lost 8, with 13 bases in between. CDR3 sequence (DNA): TGTGCCAGCAGCTTTCGGATGGGGGGAGGGGAGCTGTTTTTT. Its protein is CASSFRMGGGELFF.

In this sample, this clonotype turned up a few times. This chain links TRBV5-4 with TRBJ2-5; 13 bases line up with TRBD2. CDR3 length equals 17 residues. Germline V lookup: CDR1 SGHNT, CDR2 YYREEE (reference sequence). The V segment lost 4 bases and the J segment 1 base; nucleotides outside the gene matches: 7. CDR3 sequence: CASSTGLAGSRQETQYF. Written as DNA, the CDR3 is TGTGCCAGCAGCACGGGACTAGCGGGAAGCCGCCAAGAGACCCAGTACTTC.

There are many counts of this clonotype. The rearrangement uses TRBV5-5 and TRBJ2-7; D might be TRBD2 (5 bases). The CDR3 is 11 residues long. Trimming cost V 7 bases and J 5 bases, with 10 bases left between them. Germline CDR1 SGHKS, CDR2 YYEKEE (reference sequence). The CDR3 DNA follows: TGTGCCAGCGCCTCGGGGAACGAGCAGTACTTC. Its protein is CASASGNEQYF. Supplemented by reference TRBV5-5 and TRBJ2-7, the full variable domain reads DAGVTQSPTHLIKTRGQQVTLRCSPISGHKSVSWYQQVLGQGPQFIFQYYEKEERGRGNFPDRFSARQFPNYSSELNVNALLLGDSALYLCASASGNEQYFGPGTRLTVT.

As to this clonotype: This may arise from a read error, as a much more abundant clone is one base away. The rearrangement uses TRBV7-8 and TRBJ2-1; 12 bases fit TRBD1. The germline gives CDR1 SGHVS, CDR2 FQNEAQ. This CDR3 is built from 15 residues. Trimming removed 6 bases from V and 9 bases from J; junction bases left unmatched: 9. CDR3 nucleotide sequence: TGTGCCAGCAGTCAAAGGGGACAGGGGGCGACTGAGCAGTTCTTC. Encoded protein: CASSQRGQGATEQFF.

This clonotype has a count of ten or more. The chain employs TRBV7-2 and TRBJ2-3; TRBD2 aligns across 8 bases. This CDR3 region has 17 residues. V was clipped by 0 bases and J by 1 base; unmatched bases: 6. Germline V gene lookup returns CDR1 SGHTA and CDR2 FQGNSA. CDR3 sequence (DNA): TGTGCCAGCAGCTTAGCGTGGGAGACTAGCGGCACAGATACGCAGTATTTT. It is translated as CASSLAWETSGTDTQYF. Using reference TRBV7-2 and TRBJ2-3 for the parts outside the CDR3, the full variable domain is GAGVSQSPSNKVTEKGKDVELRCDPISGHTALYWYRQSLGQGLEFLIYFQGNSAPDKSGLPSDRFSAERTGGSVSTLTIQRTQQEDSAVYLCASSLAWETSGTDTQYFGPGTRLTVL.

The table lists this clonotype with many counts. The V call is TRBV6-1, the J call TRBJ1-5; D not resolved. Germline lookup yields CDR1 MNHNS and CDR2 SASEGT. The ends were cut back, 6 bases at V and 4 bases at J, with 10 bases in the middle. The CDR3 is 13 residues long. CDR3 bases: TGTGCCAGCAGCCAGGACGGGAATCAGCCCCAGCATTTT. Protein: CASSQDGNQPQHF.

This clonotype has just a few counts. In DNA, the CDR3 is TGTGCCAGCAGTTGCTACCGGGACAGGGGCCCTAATCAGCCCCAGCATTTT. Translated, it gives CASSCYRDRGPNQPQHF. The chain combines TRBV27 with TRBJ1-5; 10 nucleotides align to TRBD1. CDR1 and CDR2 from the germline V gene are MNHEY and SMNVEV (reference sequence). Trimming cost V 4 bases and J 4 bases; bases outside gene matches: 10. CDR3 size: 17 residues.

This clonotype was counted ten times or more. The rearrangement joins TRBV18 to TRBJ2-7; D is undetermined. Germline CDR1 and CDR2: KGHSH and LQKENI. The CDR3 is made up of 12 amino acids. The ends were cut back, 6 bases at V and 7 bases at J, with 13 bases in the middle. CDR3: CASSRPLGEQYF. In DNA, the CDR3 is TGTGCCAGCTCCAGGCCCTTGGGTGAGCAGTACTTC.

Concerning this clonotype: This clone may be a read error of a much larger clone one base away. This rearrangement joins TRBV27 to TRBJ2-1; D gene ambiguous. The DNA matches TRBJ2-7 better at its end, which makes the J call doubtful. CDR3 size: 12 residues. In germline, CDR1 is MNHEY, CDR2 SMNVEV (reference sequence). CDR3 residues: CASMGSWNEQYF. Here the CDR3 DNA reads TGTGCCAGCATGGGCTCCTGGAATGAGCAGTACTTC.

V gene TRBV27 combines with J gene TRBJ2-3; D uncertain. Germline V lookup: CDR1 MNHEY, CDR2 SMNVEV (reference sequence). The CDR3 totals 16 residues. Trimming removed 10 bases from V and 0 bases from J, with 20 bases in between. CDR3 region: CATRLRLDSSTDTQYF. CDR3 DNA sequence: TGTGCCACCCGCCTACGCCTCGACTCTAGCACAGATACGCAGTATTTT.

V usage is TRBV20-1 and J usage is TRBJ1-1, with TRBD1 matching over 7 bases. Per the germline V gene, CDR1 is DFQATT and CDR2 is SNEGSKA (reference sequence). The length of the CDR3 is 15 residues. Trimming cost V 3 bases and J 0 bases; bases outside gene matches: 7. The CDR3 spells CSARDYRGLNTEAFF. Written as DNA, the CDR3 is TGCAGTGCTAGGGATTACAGGGGACTGAACACTGAAGCTTTCTTT.

This clonotype was detected many times. The junction departs from germline at one end; a sequencing error may be responsible. The chain combines TRBV28 with TRBJ1-1; D unresolved. From germline, CDR1 is MDHEN and CDR2 SYDVKM. This CDR3 contains 17 residues. CDR3 loop: CASSLLPGNGGGTEAFF. CDR3 DNA: TGTGCCAGCAGCTTATTACCGGGAAATGGAGGAGGCACTGAAGCTTTCTTT. Supplemented by reference TRBV28 and TRBJ1-1, the full variable domain reads DVKVTQSSRYLVKRTGEKVFLECVQDMDHENMFWYRQDPGLGLRLIYFSYDVKMKEKGDIPEGYSVSREKKERFSLILESASTNQTSMYLCASSLLPGNGGGTEAFFGQGTRLTVV.

This clonotype was detected a few times. The J gene is TRBJ2-7, the V gene TRBV4-1; D gene unclear. V was pared by 0 bases and J by 2 bases, with 17 bases between. CDR1 and CDR2 (germline): MGHRA, YSYEKL. The CDR3 is 17 residues long. DNA for the CDR3: TGCGCCAGCAGCCAAGAGTCGGCGAATCTACCGGCCTACGAGCAGTACTTC. This gives the protein CASSQESANLPAYEQYF.

Many counts were recorded for this clonotype. The CDR3 loop reads CASSTRGGRVTQYF. CDR3 nucleotide sequence: TGTGCCAGCAGCACCCGAGGGGGGCGGGTGACCCAGTACTTC. The rearrangement uses TRBV28 and TRBJ2-5, with D tentatively TRBD1 or TRBD2 (6 bases each). Germline values: CDR1 MDHEN, CDR2 SYDVKM. The CDR3 loop spans 14 amino acids. V was cut by 6 bases and J by 7 bases, with 18 bases left in between. Complete variable domain (other parts from reference TRBV28 and TRBJ2-5): DVKVTQSSRYLVKRTGEKVFLECVQDMDHENMFWYRQDPGLGLRLIYFSYDVKMKEKGDIPEGYSVSREKKERFSLILESASTNQTSMYLCASSTRGGRVTQYFGPGTRLLVL.

In its sample, this clonotype was seen many times. The V call is TRBV11-2, the J call TRBJ1-2; a weak D match, TRBD1 (6 bases). V was cut by 1 base and J by 7 bases, with 25 bases left in between. CDR1 is SGHAT and CDR2 is FQNNGV in the germline V gene. The CDR3 is made up of 18 amino acids. The CDR3 loop is CASSLGSLGGQGKGGYTF. For the CDR3, the DNA is TGTGCCAGCAGCTTAGGGAGCCTCGGGGGTCAGGGGAAAGGTGGCTACACCTTC.

This clonotype was found many times. The rearrangement links TRBV7-8 to TRBJ2-1; D not certain. CDR3 size: 12 residues. The germline gives CDR1 SGHVS, CDR2 FQNEAQ. Trimming took off 1 base at V and 10 bases at J, with 8 bases between the two ends. The CDR3 reads CASSLEGWEQFF. CDR3 in DNA: TGTGCCAGCAGCTTAGAAGGGTGGGAGCAGTTCTTC.

This clonotype has ten or more counts. The rearrangement uses TRBV11-2 and TRBJ2-1, with TRBD2 matching 11 bases. Germline-derived CDR1 and CDR2 are SGHAT and FQNNGV. This CDR3 is 16 amino acids long. With 3 bases clipped from V and 8 bases from J, the junction kept 9 bases outside the gene matches. CDR3 loop: CASSFATSGRGDEQFF. CDR3 coding DNA: TGTGCCAGCAGCTTCGCTACTAGCGGGAGAGGAGATGAGCAGTTCTTC.

The rearrangement joins TRBV20-1 to TRBJ1-2; 9 nucleotides match TRBD1. The CDR3 consists of 13 residues. V was clipped by 3 bases and J by 6 bases; unmatched bases: 5. CDR1 and CDR2 (germline): DFQATT, SNEGSKA (reference sequence). In DNA, the CDR3 is TGCAGTGCTAGGAAGGACAGGGGAAATGGCTACACCTTC. Its protein is CSARKDRGNGYTF.

This clonotype has only a few counts. The chain employs TRBV20-1 and TRBJ1-5; 11 bases fit TRBD1. Germline V gene data show CDR1 as DFQATT and CDR2 as SNEGSKA (reference sequence). The CDR3 is 20 amino acids. The junction had 25 bases not matched to a gene; V was cut back by 5 bases and J by 7 bases. The CDR3 sequence is CSAWPRGGWTGGSNLQPQHF. CDR3 nucleotide sequence: TGCAGTGCTTGGCCAAGGGGAGGTTGGACAGGGGGCTCCAATTTACAGCCCCAGCATTTT.

This clonotype has ten or more counts. V usage is TRBV28 and J usage is TRBJ1-6; the D gene is possibly TRBD1 (6 bases). The germline V gene has CDR1 MDHEN and CDR2 SYDVKM. V was shortened by 8 bases and J by 6 bases, with 17 bases between the two germline ends. The CDR3 is made up of 15 amino acids. CDR3 coding DNA: TGTGCCAGCCGCCCTTCGACAGGTTTTAATTCACCCCTCCACTTT. It encodes CASRPSTGFNSPLHF. Full variable domain (remainder filled in from reference TRBV28 and TRBJ1-6): DVKVTQSSRYLVKRTGEKVFLECVQDMDHENMFWYRQDPGLGLRLIYFSYDVKMKEKGDIPEGYSVSREKKERFSLILESASTNQTSMYLCASRPSTGFNSPLHFGNGTRLTVT.

This clonotype was seen at least ten times. The gene calls are TRBV20-1 and TRBJ2-7; D not certain. Germline loops: CDR1 DFQATT, CDR2 SNEGSKA (reference sequence). The V gene lost 3 bases and the J gene lost 6 bases, with 15 bases spanning the gap. The CDR3 covers 13 residues. Here the CDR3 DNA reads TGCAGTGCTAGTTTACCAGGAAAAGGCGAGCAGTACTTC. This sequence encodes CSASLPGKGEQYF.